This entry describes one T cell receptor (beta chain). Its antigen is undetermined. Germline CDR1 MNHEY, CDR2 SVGAGI. The CDR3 has 12 amino acids. V was trimmed by 5 bases and J by 5 bases, leaving 9 bases between them. After isolation, RNA underwent reverse transcription to generate cDNA as the sequencing template. Here immunoSEQ multiplex PCR was the method, and the copy in TCRdb shows in-frame clones only, minus some. The sample has approximately 210,000 clones, roughly 60% seen once. Treatment specified: oral pan-JAK inhibitor, 5-10 mg twice daily. The sample is drawn from a study of CD8+ T cells in alopecia areata. Whole-study findings and limits: Sequencing of scalp tissue also captures the resident alphabeta T cells of normal skin.

The chain has TRBV6-5 and TRBJ1-1; D gene ambiguous. This TCR was sampled from a human donor with alopecia areata. The source material was CD4+ T cells sorted from blood, sampled at week 24, from a patient treated with tofacitinib. The CDR3 bases are TGTGCCAGCAGTCGAGCGAGGACTGAAGCTTTCTTT. It translates to CASSRARTEAFF.